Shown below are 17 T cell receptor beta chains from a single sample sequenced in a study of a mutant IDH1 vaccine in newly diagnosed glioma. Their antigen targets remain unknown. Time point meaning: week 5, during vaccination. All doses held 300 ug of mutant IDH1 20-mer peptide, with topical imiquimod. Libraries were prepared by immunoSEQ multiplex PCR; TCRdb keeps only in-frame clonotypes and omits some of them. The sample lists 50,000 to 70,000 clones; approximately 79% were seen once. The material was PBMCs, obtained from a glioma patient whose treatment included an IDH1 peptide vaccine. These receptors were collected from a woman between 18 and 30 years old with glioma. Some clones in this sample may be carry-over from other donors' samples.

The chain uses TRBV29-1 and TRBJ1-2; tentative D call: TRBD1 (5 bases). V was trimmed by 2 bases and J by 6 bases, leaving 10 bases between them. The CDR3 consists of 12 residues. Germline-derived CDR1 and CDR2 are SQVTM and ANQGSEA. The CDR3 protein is CSVERSRDGYTF. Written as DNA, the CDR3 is TGCAGCGTTGAAAGGTCCAGGGATGGCTACACCTTC.

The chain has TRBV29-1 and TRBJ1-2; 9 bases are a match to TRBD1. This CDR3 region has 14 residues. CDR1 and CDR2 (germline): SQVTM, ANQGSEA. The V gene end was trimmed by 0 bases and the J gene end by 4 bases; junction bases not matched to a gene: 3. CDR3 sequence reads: CSVEEGQGGYGYTF. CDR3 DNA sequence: TGCAGCGTTGAAGAGGGACAGGGCGGCTATGGCTACACCTTC.

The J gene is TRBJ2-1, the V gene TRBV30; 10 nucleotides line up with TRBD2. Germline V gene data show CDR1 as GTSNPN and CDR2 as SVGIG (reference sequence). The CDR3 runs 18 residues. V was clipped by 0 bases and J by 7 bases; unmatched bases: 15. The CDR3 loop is CAWSVQERVAGGWNEQFF. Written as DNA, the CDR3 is TGTGCCTGGAGTGTACAGGAGCGCGTAGCGGGAGGCTGGAATGAGCAGTTCTTC.

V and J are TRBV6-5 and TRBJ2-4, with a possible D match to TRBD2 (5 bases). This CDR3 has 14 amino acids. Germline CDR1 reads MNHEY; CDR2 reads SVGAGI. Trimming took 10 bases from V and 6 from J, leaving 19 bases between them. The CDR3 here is CATLGLSSGNIQYF. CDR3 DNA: TGTGCCACCTTAGGACTCTCTTCAGGAAACATTCAGTACTTC.

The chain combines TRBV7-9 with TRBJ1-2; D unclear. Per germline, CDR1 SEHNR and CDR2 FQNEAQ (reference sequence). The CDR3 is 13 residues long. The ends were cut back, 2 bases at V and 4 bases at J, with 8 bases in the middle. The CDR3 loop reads CASSLNEIYGYTF. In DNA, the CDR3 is TGTGCCAGCAGCTTAAACGAAATCTATGGCTACACCTTC.

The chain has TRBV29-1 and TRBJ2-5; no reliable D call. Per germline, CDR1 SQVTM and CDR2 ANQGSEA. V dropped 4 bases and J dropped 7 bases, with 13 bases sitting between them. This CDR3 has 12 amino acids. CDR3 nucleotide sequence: TGCAGCGTTGTGGGCAGCAAGGGGACCCAGTACTTC. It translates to CSVVGSKGTQYF.

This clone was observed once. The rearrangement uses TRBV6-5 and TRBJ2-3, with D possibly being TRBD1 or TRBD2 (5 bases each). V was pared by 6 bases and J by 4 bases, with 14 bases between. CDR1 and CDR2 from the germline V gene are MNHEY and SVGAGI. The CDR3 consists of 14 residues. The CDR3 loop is CASRLEGEPDTQYF. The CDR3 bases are TGTGCCAGCAGATTAGAAGGGGAGCCAGATACGCAGTATTTT.

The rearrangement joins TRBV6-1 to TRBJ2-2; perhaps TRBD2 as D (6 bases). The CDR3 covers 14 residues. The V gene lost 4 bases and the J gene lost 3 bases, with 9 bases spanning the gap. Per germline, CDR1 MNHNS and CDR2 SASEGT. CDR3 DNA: TGTGCCAGCAGTGGACTAGGGTACACCGGGGAGCTGTTTTTT. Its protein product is CASSGLGYTGELFF.

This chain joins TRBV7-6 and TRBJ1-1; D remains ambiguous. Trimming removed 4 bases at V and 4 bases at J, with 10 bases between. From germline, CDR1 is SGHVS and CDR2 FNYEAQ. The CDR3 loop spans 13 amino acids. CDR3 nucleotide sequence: TGTGCCAGCAGCTCCTGGGGTAGCACTGAAGCTTTCTTT. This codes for CASSSWGSTEAFF.

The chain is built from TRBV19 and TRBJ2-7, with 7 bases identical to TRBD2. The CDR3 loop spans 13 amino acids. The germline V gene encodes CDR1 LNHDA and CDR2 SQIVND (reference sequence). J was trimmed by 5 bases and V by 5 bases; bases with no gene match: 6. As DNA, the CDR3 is TGTGCCAGTAGTCGCGGGAGCTTTAACGAGCAGTACTTC. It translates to CASSRGSFNEQYF.

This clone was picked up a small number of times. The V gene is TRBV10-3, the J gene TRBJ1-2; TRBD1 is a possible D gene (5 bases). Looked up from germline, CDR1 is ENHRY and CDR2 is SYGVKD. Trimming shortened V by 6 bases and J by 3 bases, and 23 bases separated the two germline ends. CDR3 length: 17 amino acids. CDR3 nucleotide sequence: TGTGCCATCAGGGAGCAACTAGAAGAGACGGGACACTATGGCTACACCTTC. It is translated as CAIREQLEETGHYGYTF.

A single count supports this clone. The CDR3 region is CASSQDDQWTQYF. For the CDR3, the DNA is TGCGCCAGCAGCCAAGACGACCAGTGGACCCAGTACTTC. This sequence joins TRBV4-1 and TRBJ2-5; unclear D gene. V was clipped by 0 bases and J by 7 bases, with 9 bases between them. Germline CDR1 MGHRA, CDR2 YSYEKL. This CDR3 has 13 residues.

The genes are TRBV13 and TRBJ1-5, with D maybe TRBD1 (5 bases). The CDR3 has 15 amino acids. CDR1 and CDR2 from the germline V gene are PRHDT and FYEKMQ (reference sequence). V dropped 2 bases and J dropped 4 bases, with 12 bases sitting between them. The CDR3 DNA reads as TGTGCCAGCAGCTTACGGGCGGGGCCTAATCAGCCCCAGCATTTT. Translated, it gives CASSLRAGPNQPQHF.

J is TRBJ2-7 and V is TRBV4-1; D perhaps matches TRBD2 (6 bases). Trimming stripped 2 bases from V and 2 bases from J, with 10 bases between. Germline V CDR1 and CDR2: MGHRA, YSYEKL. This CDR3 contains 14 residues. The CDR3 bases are TGCGCCAGCAGCCAATGGACGGGGGCCTACGAGCAGTACTTC. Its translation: CASSQWTGAYEQYF.

This CDR3 reads CASSQGQGSYEQYF. CDR3 sequence (DNA): TGTGCCAGCAGCCAAGGACAGGGGAGCTACGAGCAGTACTTC. The gene calls are TRBV7-6 and TRBJ2-7, with 9 bases fitting TRBD1. CDR3 length equals 14 residues. The V segment lost 5 bases and the J segment 3 bases; nucleotides outside the gene matches: 5. Germline V lookup: CDR1 SGHVS, CDR2 FNYEAQ.

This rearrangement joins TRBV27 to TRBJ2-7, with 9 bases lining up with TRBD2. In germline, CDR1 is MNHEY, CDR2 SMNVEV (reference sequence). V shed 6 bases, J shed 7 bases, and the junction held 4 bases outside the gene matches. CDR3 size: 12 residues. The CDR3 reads CASSQTSGEQYF. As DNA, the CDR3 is TGTGCCAGCAGCCAGACTAGCGGAGAGCAGTACTTC.

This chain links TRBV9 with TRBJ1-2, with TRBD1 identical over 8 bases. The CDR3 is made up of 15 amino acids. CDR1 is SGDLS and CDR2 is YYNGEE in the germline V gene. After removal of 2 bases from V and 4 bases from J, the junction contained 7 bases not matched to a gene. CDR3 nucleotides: TGTGCCAGCAGCGTCCCCAACCAGGGGGCCTATGGCTACACCTTC. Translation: CASSVPNQGAYGYTF.